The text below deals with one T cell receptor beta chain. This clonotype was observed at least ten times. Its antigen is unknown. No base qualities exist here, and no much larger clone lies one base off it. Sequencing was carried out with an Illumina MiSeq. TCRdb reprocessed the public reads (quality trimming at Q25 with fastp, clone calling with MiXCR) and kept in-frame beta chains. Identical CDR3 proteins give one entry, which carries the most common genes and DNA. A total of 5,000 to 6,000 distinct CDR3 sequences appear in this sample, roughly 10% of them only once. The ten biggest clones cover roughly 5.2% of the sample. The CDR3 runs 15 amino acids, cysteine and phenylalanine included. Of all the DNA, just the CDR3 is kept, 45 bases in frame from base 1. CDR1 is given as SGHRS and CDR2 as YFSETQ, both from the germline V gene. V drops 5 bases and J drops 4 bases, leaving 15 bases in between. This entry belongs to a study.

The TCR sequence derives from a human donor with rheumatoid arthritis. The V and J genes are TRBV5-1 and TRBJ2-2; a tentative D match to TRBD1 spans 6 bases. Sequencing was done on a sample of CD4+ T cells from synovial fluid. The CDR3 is CASSQSGTPTGELFF. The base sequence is TGCGCCAGCAGTCAATCCGGGACACCCACCGGGGAGCTGTTTTTT.